This TCR beta chain was recorded in a study of CD8 T cells in ankylosing spondylitis. TCRdb reprocessed the 5' RACE reads via MiXCR and lists one record per CDR3 protein. In the table there are some 240,000 distinct CDR3 sequences, roughly a quarter of which are singletons. The CDR3 runs to 16 residues. The V gene's germline CDR1 is MNHEY and CDR2 SVGAGI. The V gene lost 2 bases and the J gene lost 5 bases, with 18 bases spanning the gap. This clonotype was found a few times. This sequence originates from a male donor with ankylosing spondylitis or in good health (not recorded which). Sequenced material: blood, either unsorted or a sorted T cell fraction (not recorded which). V usage is TRBV6-5 and J usage is TRBJ2-5, with D possibly being TRBD1 (6 bases). The CDR3 coding sequence is TGTGCCAGCAGTTACGAAGACAGGCACTACGGGGAGACCCAGTACTTC. As protein: CASSYEDRHYGETQYF.